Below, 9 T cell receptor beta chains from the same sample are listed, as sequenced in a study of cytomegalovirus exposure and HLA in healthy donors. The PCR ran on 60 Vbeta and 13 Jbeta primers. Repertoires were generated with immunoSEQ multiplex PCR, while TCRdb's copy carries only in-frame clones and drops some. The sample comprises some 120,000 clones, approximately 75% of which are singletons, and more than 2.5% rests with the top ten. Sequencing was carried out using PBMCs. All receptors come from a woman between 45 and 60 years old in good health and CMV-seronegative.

For the CDR3, the DNA is TGTGCCAGCAGCTCCATCGGGGTACAAGAGACCCAGTACTTC. This codes for CASSSIGVQETQYF. J is TRBJ2-5 and V is TRBV7-2, with a tentative D call TRBD2 (5 bases). CDR3 length equals 14 residues. V lost 4 bases and J lost 2, with 11 bases in between. The germline V gene encodes CDR1 SGHTA and CDR2 FQGNSA.

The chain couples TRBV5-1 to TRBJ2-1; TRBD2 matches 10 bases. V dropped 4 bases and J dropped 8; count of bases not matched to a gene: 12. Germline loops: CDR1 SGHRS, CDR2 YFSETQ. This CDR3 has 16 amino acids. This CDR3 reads CASSPGLAARGDEQFF. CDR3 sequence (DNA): TGCGCCAGCAGCCCCGGACTAGCGGCCCGAGGCGATGAGCAGTTCTTC. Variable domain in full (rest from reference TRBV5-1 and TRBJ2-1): KAGVTQTPRYLIKTRGQQVTLSCSPISGHRSVSWYQQTPGQGLQFLFEYFSETQRNKGNFPGRFSGRQFSNSRSEMNVSTLELGDSALYLCASSPGLAARGDEQFFGPGTRLTVL.

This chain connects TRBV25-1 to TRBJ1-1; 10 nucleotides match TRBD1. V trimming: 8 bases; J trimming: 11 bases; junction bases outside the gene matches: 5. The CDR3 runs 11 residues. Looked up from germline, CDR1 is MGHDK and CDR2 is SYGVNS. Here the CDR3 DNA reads TGTGCCAGCGGACAGGGGGGTCGGGCTTTCTTT. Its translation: CASGQGGRAFF.

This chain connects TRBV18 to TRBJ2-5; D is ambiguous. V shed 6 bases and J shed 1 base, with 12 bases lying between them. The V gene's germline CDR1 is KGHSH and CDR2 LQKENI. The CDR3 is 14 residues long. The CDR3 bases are TGTGCCAGCTCGCGCGTCTCCTCCCAAGAGACCCAGTACTTC. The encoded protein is CASSRVSSQETQYF.

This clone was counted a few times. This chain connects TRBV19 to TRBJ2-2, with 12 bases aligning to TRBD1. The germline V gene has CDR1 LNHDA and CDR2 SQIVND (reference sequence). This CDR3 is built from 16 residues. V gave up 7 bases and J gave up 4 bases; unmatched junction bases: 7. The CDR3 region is CASKGQGATSTGELFF. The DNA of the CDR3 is TGTGCCAGTAAGGGACAGGGGGCGACTTCCACCGGGGAGCTGTTTTTT.

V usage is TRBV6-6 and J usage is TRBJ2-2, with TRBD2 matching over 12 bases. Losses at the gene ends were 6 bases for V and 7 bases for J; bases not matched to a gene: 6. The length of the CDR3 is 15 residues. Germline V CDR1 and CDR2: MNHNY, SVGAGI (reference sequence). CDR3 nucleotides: TGTGCCAGCAGAAGGACTAGCGGGAATATCGGGGAGCTGTTTTTT. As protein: CASRRTSGNIGELFF.

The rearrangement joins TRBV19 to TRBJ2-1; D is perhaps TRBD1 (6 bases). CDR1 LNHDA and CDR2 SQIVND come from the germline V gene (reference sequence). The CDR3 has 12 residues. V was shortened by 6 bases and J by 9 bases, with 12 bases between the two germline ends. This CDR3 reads CASRSQGGEQFF. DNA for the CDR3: TGTGCCAGTAGGTCGCAAGGGGGTGAGCAGTTCTTC. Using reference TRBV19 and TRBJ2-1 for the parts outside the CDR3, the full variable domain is DGGITQSPKYLFRKEGQNVTLSCEQNLNHDAMYWYRQDPGQGLRLIYYSQIVNDFQKGDIAEGYSVSREKKESFPLTVTSAQKNPTAFYLCASRSQGGEQFFGPGTRLTVL.

In nucleotides, the CDR3 is TGTGCCACCAGGAGGGGGACAGGGAATAACCAGCCCCAGCATTTT. Encoded protein: CATRRGTGNNQPQHF. The V and J genes are TRBV15 and TRBJ1-5; 9 positions agree with TRBD1. V gave up 6 bases and J gave up 7 bases; unmatched junction bases: 10. Germline CDR1 is LNHNV and CDR2 is YYDKDF (reference sequence). This CDR3 is 15 amino acids long.

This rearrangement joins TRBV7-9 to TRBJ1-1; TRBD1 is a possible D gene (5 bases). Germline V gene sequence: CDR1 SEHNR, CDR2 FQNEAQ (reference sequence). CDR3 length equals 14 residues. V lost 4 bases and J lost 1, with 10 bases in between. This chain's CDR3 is CASSSPTENTEAFF. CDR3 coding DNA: TGTGCCAGCAGCTCCCCGACAGAGAACACTGAAGCTTTCTTT.